This entry is about one TCR beta chain. Authors' analysis steps: Reference gene primer amplification in the assay estimated nucleated cell counts. Sequenced by immunoSEQ multiplex PCR; TCRdb stores in-frame clones only, minus some. D and trimming were read from the DNA, whereas the V and J calls and clone size are those reported in that table. Of under 150,000 clones listed, 88% are singletons. This sample stems from a study of blood T cell repertoires in COVID-19. Study-wide context: There were acute and convalescent COVID-19 samples, and they came from the United States, Italy and Spain.

Germline trimming cut 5 bases from V and 9 bases from J; bases unmatched to any gene: 15. Looked up from germline, CDR1 is SGHAT and CDR2 is FQNNGV. The CDR3 consists of 16 residues. The origin of this receptor is a human donor in a cohort sampled during active COVID-19. V is TRBV11-2 and J is TRBJ1-1; 10 nucleotides align to TRBD1. Sequencing was carried out using peripheral blood. The CDR3 DNA sequence: TGTGCCAGCAGCCCCACGGCGGACAGGGGGAAGTGGAAAGCTTTCTTT. Amino acids: CASSPTADRGKWKAFF.